This TCR beta chain was obtained from a study of cytotoxic CD8 clonotypes in ibrutinib-treated CLL. Study summary: Response samples followed a median around 12 months of treatment, range 6 to 36.

CDR3 length: 15 amino acids. CDR1 and CDR2 (germline): MDHEN, SYDVKM. A word on this clone: The junction departs from germline at one end; a sequencing error may be responsible.

Profiling relied on immunoSEQ multiplex PCR, and the TCRdb table lists in-frame clones only, not all of them. Of roughly 300,000 clones in the sample, approximately 76% were seen once. This sequence joins TRBV28 and TRBJ1-1; unclear D gene. This clonotype was obtained from a human donor with chronic lymphocytic leukemia. The material was PBMCs, obtained at disease progression, from a patient treated with ibrutinib. The CDR3 nucleotides read TGTGCCAGCAGTTTTAGTTCTGACCTGTACACTAAAGCTTTCTTT. It yields the protein CASSFSSDLYTKAFF.